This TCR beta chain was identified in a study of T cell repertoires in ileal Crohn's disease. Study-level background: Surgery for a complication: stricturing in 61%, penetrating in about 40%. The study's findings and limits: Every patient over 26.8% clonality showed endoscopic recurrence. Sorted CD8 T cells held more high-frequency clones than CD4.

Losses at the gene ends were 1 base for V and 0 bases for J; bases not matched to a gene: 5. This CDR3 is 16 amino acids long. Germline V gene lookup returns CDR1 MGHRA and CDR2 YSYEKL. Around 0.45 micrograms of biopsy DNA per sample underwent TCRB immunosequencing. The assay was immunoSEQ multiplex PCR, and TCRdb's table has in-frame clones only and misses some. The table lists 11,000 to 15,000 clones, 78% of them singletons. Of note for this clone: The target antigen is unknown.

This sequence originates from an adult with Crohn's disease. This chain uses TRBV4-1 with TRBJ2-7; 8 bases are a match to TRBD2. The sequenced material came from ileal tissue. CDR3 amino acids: CASSQGAAGASYEQYF. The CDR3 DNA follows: TGCGCCAGCAGCCAAGGAGCAGCGGGGGCCTCCTACGAGCAGTACTTC.